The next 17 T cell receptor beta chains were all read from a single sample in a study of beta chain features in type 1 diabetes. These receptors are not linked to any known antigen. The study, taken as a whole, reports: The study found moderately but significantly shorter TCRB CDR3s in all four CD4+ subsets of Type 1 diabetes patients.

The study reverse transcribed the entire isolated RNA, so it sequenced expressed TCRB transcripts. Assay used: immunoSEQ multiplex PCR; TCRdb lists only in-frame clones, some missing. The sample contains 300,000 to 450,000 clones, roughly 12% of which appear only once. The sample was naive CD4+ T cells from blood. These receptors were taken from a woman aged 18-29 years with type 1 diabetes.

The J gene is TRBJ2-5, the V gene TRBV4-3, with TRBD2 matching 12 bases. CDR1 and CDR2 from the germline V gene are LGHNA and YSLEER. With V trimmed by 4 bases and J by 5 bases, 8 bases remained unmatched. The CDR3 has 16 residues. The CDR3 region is CASSPLAGGPRETQYF. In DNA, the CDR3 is TGCGCCAGCAGCCCGCTAGCGGGGGGGCCGCGGGAGACCCAGTACTTC.

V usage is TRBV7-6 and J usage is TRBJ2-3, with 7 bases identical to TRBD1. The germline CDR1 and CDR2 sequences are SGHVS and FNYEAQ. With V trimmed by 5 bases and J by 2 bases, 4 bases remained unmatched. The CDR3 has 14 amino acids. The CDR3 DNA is TGTGCCAGCAGCCCCGGGACAGCCACAGATACGCAGTATTTT. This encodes CASSPGTATDTQYF.

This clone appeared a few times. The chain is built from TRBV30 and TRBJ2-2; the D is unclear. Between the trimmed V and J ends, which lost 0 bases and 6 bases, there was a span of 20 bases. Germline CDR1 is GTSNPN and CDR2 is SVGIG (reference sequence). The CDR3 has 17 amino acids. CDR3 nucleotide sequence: TGTGCCTGGAGTGTACCAGTTTGGGCAGGCCAACCCGGGGAGCTGTTTTTT. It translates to CAWSVPVWAGQPGELFF.

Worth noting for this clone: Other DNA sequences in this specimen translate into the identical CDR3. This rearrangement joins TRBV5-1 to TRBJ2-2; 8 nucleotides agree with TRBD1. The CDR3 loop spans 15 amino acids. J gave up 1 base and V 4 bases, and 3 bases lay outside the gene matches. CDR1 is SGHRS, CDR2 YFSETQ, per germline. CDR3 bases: TGCGCCAGCAGCGCAGGACAGGGGAACACCGGGGAGCTGTTTTTT. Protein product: CASSAGQGNTGELFF.

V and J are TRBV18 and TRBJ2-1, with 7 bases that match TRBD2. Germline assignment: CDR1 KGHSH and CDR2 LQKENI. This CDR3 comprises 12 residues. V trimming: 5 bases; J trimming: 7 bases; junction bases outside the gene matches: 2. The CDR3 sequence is CASSSGGNEQFF. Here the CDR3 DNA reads TGTGCCAGCTCATCCGGGGGGAATGAGCAGTTCTTC.

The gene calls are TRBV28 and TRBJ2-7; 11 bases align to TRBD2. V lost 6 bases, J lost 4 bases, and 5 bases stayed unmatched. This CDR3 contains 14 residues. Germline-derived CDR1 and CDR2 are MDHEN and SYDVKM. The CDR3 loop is CASRPLAGVYEQYF. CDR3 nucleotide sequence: TGTGCCAGCAGACCACTAGCGGGAGTGTACGAGCAGTACTTC.

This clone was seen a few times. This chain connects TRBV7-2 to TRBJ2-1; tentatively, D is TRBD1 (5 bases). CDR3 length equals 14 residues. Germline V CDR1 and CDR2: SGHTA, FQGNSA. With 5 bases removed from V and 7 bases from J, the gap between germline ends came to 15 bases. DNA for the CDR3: TGTGCCAGCAGCCAGACATCAGGGCGAAATGAGCAGTTCTTC. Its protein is CASSQTSGRNEQFF.

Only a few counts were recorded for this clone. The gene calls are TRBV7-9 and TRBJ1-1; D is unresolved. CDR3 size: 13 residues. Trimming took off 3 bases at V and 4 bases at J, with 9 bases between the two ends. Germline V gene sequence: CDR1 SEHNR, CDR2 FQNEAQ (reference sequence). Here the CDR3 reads CASSFVASTEAFF. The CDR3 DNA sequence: TGTGCCAGCAGCTTCGTGGCCTCCACTGAAGCTTTCTTT.

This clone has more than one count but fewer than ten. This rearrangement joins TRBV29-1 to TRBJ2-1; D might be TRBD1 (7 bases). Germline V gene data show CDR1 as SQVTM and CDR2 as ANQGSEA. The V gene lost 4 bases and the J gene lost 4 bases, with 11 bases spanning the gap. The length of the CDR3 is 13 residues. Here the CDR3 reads CSVGRGVYNEQFF. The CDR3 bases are TGCAGCGTTGGCAGGGGGGTGTACAATGAGCAGTTCTTC.

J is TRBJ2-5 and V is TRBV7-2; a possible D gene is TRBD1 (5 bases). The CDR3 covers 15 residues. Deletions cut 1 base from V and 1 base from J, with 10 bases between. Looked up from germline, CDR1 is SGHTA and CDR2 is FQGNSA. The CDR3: CASSLGLGVQETQYF. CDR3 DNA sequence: TGTGCCAGCAGCTTAGGGCTAGGGGTCCAAGAGACCCAGTACTTC.

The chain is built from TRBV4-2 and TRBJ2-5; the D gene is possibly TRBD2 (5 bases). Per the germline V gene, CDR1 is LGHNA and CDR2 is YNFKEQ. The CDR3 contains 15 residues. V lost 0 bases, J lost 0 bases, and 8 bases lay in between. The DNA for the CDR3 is TGTGCCAGCAGCCAAGAGACTACCTACCAAGAGACCCAGTACTTC. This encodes CASSQETTYQETQYF.

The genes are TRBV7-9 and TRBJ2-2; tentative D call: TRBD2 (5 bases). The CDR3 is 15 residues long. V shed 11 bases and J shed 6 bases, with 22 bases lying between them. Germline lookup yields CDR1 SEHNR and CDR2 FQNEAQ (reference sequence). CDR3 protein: CACSGRARRAGELFF. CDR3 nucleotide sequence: TGTGCCTGCTCGGGGAGAGCTAGACGGGCCGGGGAGCTGTTTTTT.

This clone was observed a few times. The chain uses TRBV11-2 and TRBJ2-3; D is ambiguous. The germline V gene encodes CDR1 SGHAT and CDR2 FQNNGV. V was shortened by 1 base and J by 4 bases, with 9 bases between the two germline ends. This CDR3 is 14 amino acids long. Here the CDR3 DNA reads TGTGCCAGCAGCTTAGGACTTCCCTCAGATACGCAGTATTTT. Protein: CASSLGLPSDTQYF.

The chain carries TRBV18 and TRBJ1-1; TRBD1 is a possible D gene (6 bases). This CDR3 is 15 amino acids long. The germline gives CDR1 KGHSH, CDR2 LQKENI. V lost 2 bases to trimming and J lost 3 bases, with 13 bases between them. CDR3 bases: TGTGCCAGCTCACCAGGGGCACAGGGCGACACTGAAGCTTTCTTT. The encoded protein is CASSPGAQGDTEAFF.

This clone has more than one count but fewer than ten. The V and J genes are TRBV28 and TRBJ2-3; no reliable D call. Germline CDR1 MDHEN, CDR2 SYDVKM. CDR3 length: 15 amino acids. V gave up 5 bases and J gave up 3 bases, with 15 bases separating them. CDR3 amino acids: CASSPVAAGTDTQYF. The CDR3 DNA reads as TGTGCCAGCAGTCCGGTAGCAGCTGGGACAGATACGCAGTATTTT.

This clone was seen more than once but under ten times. The CDR3: CASSQDPSQAEKLFF. The CDR3 nucleotides read TGCGCCAGCAGCCAAGATCCGTCACAGGCTGAAAAACTGTTTTTT. This rearrangement joins TRBV4-1 to TRBJ1-4; possibly TRBD1 for D (5 bases). The CDR3 is made up of 15 amino acids. The V gene lost 0 bases and the J gene lost 7 bases, with 12 bases spanning the gap. Germline assignment: CDR1 MGHRA and CDR2 YSYEKL.

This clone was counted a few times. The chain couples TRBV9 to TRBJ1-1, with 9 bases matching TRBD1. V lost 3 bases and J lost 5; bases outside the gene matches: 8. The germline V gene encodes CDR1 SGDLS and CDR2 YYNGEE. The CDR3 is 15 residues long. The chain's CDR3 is CASSAYGQGHTEAFF. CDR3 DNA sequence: TGTGCCAGCAGCGCCTACGGACAGGGGCATACTGAAGCTTTCTTT.